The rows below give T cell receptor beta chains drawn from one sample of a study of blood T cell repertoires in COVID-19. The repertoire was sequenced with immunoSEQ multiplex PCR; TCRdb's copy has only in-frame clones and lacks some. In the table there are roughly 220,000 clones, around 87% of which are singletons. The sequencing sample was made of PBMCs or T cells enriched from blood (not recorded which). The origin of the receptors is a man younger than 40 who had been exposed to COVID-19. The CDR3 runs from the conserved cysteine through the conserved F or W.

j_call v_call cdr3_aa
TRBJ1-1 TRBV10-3 CAISDLRNTEAFF
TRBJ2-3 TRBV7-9 CASSLGSARLADTQYF
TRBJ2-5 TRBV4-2 CASSLRQAGTIHQETQYF
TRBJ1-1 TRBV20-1 CSASNTGNTEAFF
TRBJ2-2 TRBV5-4 CASSPSGGPTGELFF
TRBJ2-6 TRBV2 CASSLYSPHLMSGANVLTF
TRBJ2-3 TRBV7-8 CASSPYLELGGSDTQYF
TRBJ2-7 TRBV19 CASSQDPLLAFGEQYF
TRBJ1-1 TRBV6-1 CASSESTGAEAFF
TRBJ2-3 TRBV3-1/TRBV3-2 CASSYSGSDTQYF
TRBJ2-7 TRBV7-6 CASSLVPAGGDHEQYF
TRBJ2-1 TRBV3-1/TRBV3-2 CASSLIEHEQFF
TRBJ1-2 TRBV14 CASSQRGRENYGYTF